A single sample gave rise to the 10 T cell receptor beta chains below, sequenced in a study of cytomegalovirus exposure and HLA in healthy donors. Vbeta (60) and Jbeta (13) primers were used in the PCR. The method was immunoSEQ multiplex PCR; TCRdb's version includes in-frame clones alone and lacks a portion of them. There are some 110,000 clones in the sample; 81% occur only once, and about 1% lies in the top ten. The sample taken for sequencing was PBMCs. The receptors were gathered from a woman in her twenties or thirties in good health and CMV-seronegative.

The chain couples TRBV4-1 to TRBJ1-1; TRBD1 aligns across 7 bases. Unmatched junction bases numbered 13, after V lost 2 bases and J lost 1 base. This CDR3 region has 18 residues. Germline V gene lookup returns CDR1 MGHRA and CDR2 YSYEKL. CDR3 protein: CASSQYRDRITWNTEAFF. CDR3 sequence (DNA): TGCGCCAGCAGCCAATACAGGGACAGAATAACTTGGAACACTGAAGCTTTCTTT.

For this clone: The sample has other DNA sequences that encode this CDR3 too. The J gene is TRBJ2-7, the V gene TRBV6-6; D is undetermined. In germline, CDR1 is MNHNY, CDR2 SVGAGI (reference sequence). Trimming removed 6 bases at V and 2 bases at J, with 14 bases between. The length of the CDR3 is 14 residues. In DNA form, the CDR3 reads TGTGCCAGCAGCCCCCAGGCCCACGCCTACGAGCAGTACTTC. Its protein is CASSPQAHAYEQYF.

The J gene is TRBJ1-2, the V gene TRBV4-1; D may be TRBD1 (6 bases). This CDR3 has 14 amino acids. Germline CDR1 is MGHRA and CDR2 is YSYEKL. The ends were cut back, 0 bases at V and 6 bases at J, with 11 bases in the middle. CDR3 in amino acids: CASSQDSGTNGYTF. CDR3 in DNA: TGCGCCAGCAGCCAAGATAGCGGGACAAATGGCTACACCTTC.

The chain links TRBV7-2 to TRBJ1-1; 7 bases agree with TRBD1. The CDR3 is 16 amino acids. J lost 0 bases, V lost 3 bases, and 7 bases had no gene match. CDR1 is SGHTA, CDR2 FQGNSA, per germline. As DNA, the CDR3 is TGTGCCAGCAGCTTGTGGGGACAGCTGATGAACACTGAAGCTTTCTTT. Translating gives CASSLWGQLMNTEAFF. Supplemented by reference TRBV7-2 and TRBJ1-1, the full variable domain reads GAGVSQSPSNKVTEKGKDVELRCDPISGHTALYWYRQSLGQGLEFLIYFQGNSAPDKSGLPSDRFSAERTGGSVSTLTIQRTQQEDSAVYLCASSLWGQLMNTEAFFGQGTRLTVV.

CDR3 amino acids: CASSRDRAYGYTF. The CDR3 nucleotides read TGTGCCAGCAGCCGTGACAGGGCTTATGGCTACACCTTC. The gene calls are TRBV7-2 and TRBJ1-2, with TRBD1 matching 7 bases. The CDR3 has 13 residues. V was clipped by 5 bases and J by 5 bases; unmatched bases: 5. From germline, CDR1 is SGHTA and CDR2 FQGNSA.

V gene TRBV27 combines with J gene TRBJ2-5; 7 bases line up with TRBD2. J gave up 1 base and V 2 bases, and 7 bases lay outside the gene matches. There are 16 residues in the CDR3. Germline lookup yields CDR1 MNHEY and CDR2 SMNVEV (reference sequence). The CDR3 region has the DNA TGTGCCAGCAGTTTACTCGCGGGAGCAATCCAAGAGACCCAGTACTTC. Protein product: CASSLLAGAIQETQYF.

The chain is built from TRBV10-3 and TRBJ2-4; D is unresolved. V was shortened by 2 bases and J by 0 bases, with 11 bases between the two germline ends. Germline V gene sequence: CDR1 ENHRY, CDR2 SYGVKD. The CDR3 contains 16 residues. In nucleotides, the CDR3 is TGTGCCATCAGTGAGGGAGTCGGTTTAGCCAAAAACATTCAGTACTTC. Translating it yields CAISEGVGLAKNIQYF.

This rearrangement joins TRBV27 to TRBJ2-7; D uncertain. V gave up 4 bases and J gave up 4 bases, with 11 bases separating them. Per germline, CDR1 MNHEY and CDR2 SMNVEV (reference sequence). This CDR3 spans 13 amino acids. CDR3: CASSWAGPYEQYF. The CDR3 DNA is TGTGCCAGCAGTTGGGCAGGCCCGTACGAGCAGTACTTC.

This clone was recorded once. The chain combines TRBV30 with TRBJ2-7; 8 bases agree with TRBD1. V lost 4 bases and J lost 6; bases outside the gene matches: 8. CDR1 is GTSNPN, CDR2 SVGIG, per germline (reference sequence). This CDR3 spans 13 amino acids. CDR3 in DNA: TGTGCCTGGACCGGGACAGGAGGACTCGAGCAGTACTTC. Amino acid sequence: CAWTGTGGLEQYF.

This clone was picked up a small number of times. This chain uses TRBV19 with TRBJ1-3; D gene ambiguous. Germline V gene lookup returns CDR1 LNHDA and CDR2 SQIVND (reference sequence). The CDR3 runs 15 residues. Trimming took 1 base from V and 0 from J, leaving 7 bases between them. The CDR3 here is CASSIAGFSGNTIYF. CDR3 DNA: TGTGCCAGTAGTATAGCGGGGTTCTCTGGAAACACCATATATTTT.